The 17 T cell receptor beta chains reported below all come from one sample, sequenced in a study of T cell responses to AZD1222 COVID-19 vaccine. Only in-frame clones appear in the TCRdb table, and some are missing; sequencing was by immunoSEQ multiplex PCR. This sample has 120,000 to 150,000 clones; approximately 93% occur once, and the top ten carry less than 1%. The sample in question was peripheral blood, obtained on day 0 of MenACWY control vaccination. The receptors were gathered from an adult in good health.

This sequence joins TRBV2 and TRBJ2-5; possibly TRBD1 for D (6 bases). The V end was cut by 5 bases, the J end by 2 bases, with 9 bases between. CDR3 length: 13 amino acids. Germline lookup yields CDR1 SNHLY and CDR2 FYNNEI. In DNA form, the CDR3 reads TGTGCCAGCAGTAAACAGGGTCAAGAGACCCAGTACTTC. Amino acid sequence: CASSKQGQETQYF.

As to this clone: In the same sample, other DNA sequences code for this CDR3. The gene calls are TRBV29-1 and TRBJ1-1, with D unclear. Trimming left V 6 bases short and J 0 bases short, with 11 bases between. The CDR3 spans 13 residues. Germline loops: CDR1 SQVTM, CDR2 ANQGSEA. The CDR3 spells CSVGGGMNTEAFF. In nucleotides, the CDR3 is TGCAGCGTCGGCGGAGGGATGAACACTGAAGCTTTCTTT.

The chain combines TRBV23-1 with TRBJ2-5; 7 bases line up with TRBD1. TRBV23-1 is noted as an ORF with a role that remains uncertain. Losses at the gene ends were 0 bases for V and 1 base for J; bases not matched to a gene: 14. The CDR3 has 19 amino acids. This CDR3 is CASSQSNPWWTGCQETQYF. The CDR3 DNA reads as TGCGCCAGCAGTCAATCGAACCCTTGGTGGACAGGTTGCCAAGAGACCCAGTACTTC.

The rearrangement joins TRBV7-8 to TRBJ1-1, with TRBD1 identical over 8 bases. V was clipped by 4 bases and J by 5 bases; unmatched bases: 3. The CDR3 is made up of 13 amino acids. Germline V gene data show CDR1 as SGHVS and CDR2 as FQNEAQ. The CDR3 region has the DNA TGTGCCAGCAGCTCGGACAGGGAGACTGAAGCTTTCTTT. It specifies CASSSDRETEAFF. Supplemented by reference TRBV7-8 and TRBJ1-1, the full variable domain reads GAGVSQSPRYKVAKRGQDVALRCDPISGHVSLFWYQQALGQGPEFLTYFQNEAQLDKSGLPSDRFFAERPEGSVSTLKIQRTQQEDSAVYLCASSSDRETEAFFGQGTRLTVV.

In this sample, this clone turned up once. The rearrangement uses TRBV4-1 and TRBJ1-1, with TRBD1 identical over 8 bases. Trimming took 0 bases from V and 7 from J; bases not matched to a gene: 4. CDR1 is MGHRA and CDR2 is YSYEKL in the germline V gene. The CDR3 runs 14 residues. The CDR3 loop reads CASSQDQGAREAFF. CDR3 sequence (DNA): TGCGCCAGCAGCCAAGATCAGGGGGCTCGTGAAGCTTTCTTT.

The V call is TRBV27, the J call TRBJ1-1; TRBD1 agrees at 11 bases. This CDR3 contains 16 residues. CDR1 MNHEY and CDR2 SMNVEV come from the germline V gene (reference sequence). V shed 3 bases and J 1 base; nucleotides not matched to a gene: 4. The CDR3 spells CASSFGTGGKNTEAFF. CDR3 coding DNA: TGTGCCAGCAGTTTCGGGACAGGGGGAAAGAACACTGAAGCTTTCTTT.

Written as DNA, the CDR3 is TGTGCCACCAGCAGAGGAGGTCGGGAAAGTGAAAAACTGTTTTTT. It is translated as CATSRGGRESEKLFF. This rearrangement joins TRBV15 to TRBJ1-4; D unresolved. This CDR3 comprises 15 residues. V was pared by 1 base and J by 7 bases, with 13 bases between. The germline CDR1 and CDR2 sequences are LNHNV and YYDKDF (reference sequence).

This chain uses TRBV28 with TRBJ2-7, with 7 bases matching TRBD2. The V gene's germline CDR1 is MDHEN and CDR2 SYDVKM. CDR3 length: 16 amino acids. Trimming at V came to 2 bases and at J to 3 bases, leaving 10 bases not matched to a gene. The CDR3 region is CASSLLIGRERYEQYF. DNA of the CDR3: TGTGCCAGCAGTTTACTGATTGGGCGGGAGCGCTACGAGCAGTACTTC. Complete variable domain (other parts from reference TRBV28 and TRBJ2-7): DVKVTQSSRYLVKRTGEKVFLECVQDMDHENMFWYRQDPGLGLRLIYFSYDVKMKEKGDIPEGYSVSREKKERFSLILESASTNQTSMYLCASSLLIGRERYEQYFGPGTRLTVT.

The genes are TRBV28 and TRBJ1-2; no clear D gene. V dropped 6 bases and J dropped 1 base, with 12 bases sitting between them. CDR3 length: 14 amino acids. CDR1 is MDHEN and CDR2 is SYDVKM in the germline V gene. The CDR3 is CASRPSGVNYGYTF. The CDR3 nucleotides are TGTGCCAGCAGGCCAAGTGGAGTTAACTATGGCTACACCTTC.

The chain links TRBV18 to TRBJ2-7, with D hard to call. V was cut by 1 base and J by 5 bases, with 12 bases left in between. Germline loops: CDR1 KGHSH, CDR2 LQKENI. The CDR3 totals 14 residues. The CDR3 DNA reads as TGTGCCAGCTCACCACAGCAGGCCAACCACGAGCAGTACTTC. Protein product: CASSPQQANHEQYF.

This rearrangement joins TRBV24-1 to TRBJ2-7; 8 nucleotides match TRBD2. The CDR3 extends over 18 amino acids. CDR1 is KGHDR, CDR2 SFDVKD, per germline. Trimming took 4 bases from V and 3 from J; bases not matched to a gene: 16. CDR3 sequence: CATSESKVRQRGNYEQYF. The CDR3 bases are TGTGCCACCAGTGAGTCAAAGGTCCGGCAGCGGGGGAACTACGAGCAGTACTTC.

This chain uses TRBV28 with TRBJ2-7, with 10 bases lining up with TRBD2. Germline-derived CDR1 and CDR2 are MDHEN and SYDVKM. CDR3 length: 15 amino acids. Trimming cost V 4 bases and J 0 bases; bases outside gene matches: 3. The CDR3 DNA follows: TGTGCCAGCAGTTGGACTAGCGGTTTCTCCTACGAGCAGTACTTC. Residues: CASSWTSGFSYEQYF.

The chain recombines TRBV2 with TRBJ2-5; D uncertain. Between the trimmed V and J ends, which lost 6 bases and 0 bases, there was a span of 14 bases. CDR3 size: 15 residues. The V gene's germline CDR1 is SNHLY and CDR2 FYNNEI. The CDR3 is CASSVSRRYQETQYF. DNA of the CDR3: TGTGCCAGCAGCGTTAGCCGACGCTACCAAGAGACCCAGTACTTC.

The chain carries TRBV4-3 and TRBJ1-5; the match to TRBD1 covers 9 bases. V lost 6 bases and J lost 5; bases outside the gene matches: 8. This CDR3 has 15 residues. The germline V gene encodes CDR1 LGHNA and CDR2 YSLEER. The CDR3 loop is CASSKGTGFDQPQHF. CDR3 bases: TGCGCCAGCAGTAAGGGGACAGGGTTCGATCAGCCCCAGCATTTT.

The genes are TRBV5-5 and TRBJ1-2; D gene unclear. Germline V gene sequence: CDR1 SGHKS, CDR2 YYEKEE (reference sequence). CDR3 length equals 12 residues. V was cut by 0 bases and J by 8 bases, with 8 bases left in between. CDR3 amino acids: CASSLEHSGYTF. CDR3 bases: TGTGCCAGCAGCTTGGAACACTCGGGCTACACCTTC.

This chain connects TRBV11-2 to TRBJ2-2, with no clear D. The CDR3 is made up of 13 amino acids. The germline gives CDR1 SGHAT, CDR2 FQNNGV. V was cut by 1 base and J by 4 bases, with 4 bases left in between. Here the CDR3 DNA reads TGTGCCAGCAGCTTAGTTAGCACCGGGGAGCTGTTTTTT. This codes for CASSLVSTGELFF.

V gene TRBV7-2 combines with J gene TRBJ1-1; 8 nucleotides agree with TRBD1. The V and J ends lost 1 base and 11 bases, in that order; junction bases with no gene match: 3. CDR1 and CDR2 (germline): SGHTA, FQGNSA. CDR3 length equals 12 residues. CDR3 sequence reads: CASSLGGTGAFF. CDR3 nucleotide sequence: TGTGCCAGCAGCTTAGGAGGGACAGGCGCTTTCTTT.